Below, 32 T cell receptor beta chains from the same sample are listed, as sequenced in a study of blood T cell repertoires in COVID-19 (dated by TCRdb to 2020 to 2022). Receptors were amplified or captured by the immunoSEQ multiplex PCR assay. Imported from immuneACCESS, the table was reduced by TCRdb to in-frame sequences with V and J called. These copies leave out some clones; in studies compared against another copy, an unresolved V gene accounts for under half, and the cause of the remainder is not known. The sample includes roughly 160,000 clones, with 82% observed a single time. The top ten constitute 15% to 20% of the sample. The sequenced sample was PBMCs or T cells enriched from blood (not recorded which). Receptor source: a man aged 55 to 70 who had recovered from COVID-19.

The chain couples TRBV3-1 (or the pseudogene TRBV3-2) to TRBJ1-5; 8 bases match TRBD1. Germline assignment: CDR1 LGHDT and CDR2 YNNKEL (reference sequence). CDR3 length equals 14 residues. V lost 4 bases and J lost 2; bases outside the gene matches: 1. CDR3 loop: CASSPGQGNQPQHF. CDR3 bases: TGTGCCAGCAGCCCGGGACAGGGCAATCAGCCCCAGCATTTT.

The rearrangement uses TRBV18 and TRBJ1-5; D not resolved. Germline CDR1 is KGHSH and CDR2 is LQKENI. V shed 1 base and J shed 5 bases, with 6 bases lying between them. The CDR3 runs to 13 residues. CDR3 residues: CASSPQTYQPQHF. The CDR3 coding sequence is TGTGCCAGCTCACCACAGACTTATCAGCCCCAGCATTTT.

This chain links TRBV7-2 with TRBJ2-1; the match to TRBD2 covers 8 bases. V lost 1 base and J lost 3; bases outside the gene matches: 5. Germline V gene lookup returns CDR1 SGHTA and CDR2 FQGNSA. The length of the CDR3 is 16 residues. This chain's CDR3 is CASSLVGLAGYNEQFF. DNA of the CDR3: TGTGCCAGCAGCTTAGTAGGGCTAGCGGGCTACAATGAGCAGTTCTTC.

The J gene is TRBJ1-2, the V gene TRBV6-6; 7 bases fit TRBD1. The ends lost 5 bases at V and 5 bases at J; junction bases unmatched: 11. The germline V gene encodes CDR1 MNHNY and CDR2 SVGAGI (reference sequence). The CDR3 is 15 residues long. CDR3: CASSLQGGRGYGYTF. The CDR3, as DNA: TGTGCCAGCAGTCTTCAGGGGGGTAGGGGGTATGGCTACACCTTC.

The chain employs TRBV10-3 and TRBJ2-2, with D possibly TRBD2 on 5 matching bases. Trimming left V 1 base short and J 3 bases short, with 12 bases between. The CDR3 has 16 amino acids. Per germline, CDR1 ENHRY and CDR2 SYGVKD. The CDR3 region is CAISEYQPEDTGELFF. CDR3 sequence (DNA): TGTGCCATCAGTGAGTACCAACCGGAGGACACCGGGGAGCTGTTTTTT.

In DNA form, the CDR3 reads TGTGCCAGCAGCGCCTCGGGACAGTACGAGCAGTACTTC. The encoded protein is CASSASGQYEQYF. The genes are TRBV9 and TRBJ2-7; 7 bases are shared with TRBD1. The V segment lost 3 bases and the J segment 4 bases; nucleotides outside the gene matches: 4. This CDR3 has 13 amino acids. Germline V gene data show CDR1 as SGDLS and CDR2 as YYNGEE.

A single count supports this clone. The chain has TRBV5-1 and TRBJ2-2; D gene ambiguous. Germline-derived CDR1 and CDR2 are SGHRS and YFSETQ. The CDR3 length is 14 residues. The V gene lost 4 bases and the J gene lost 5 bases, with 12 bases spanning the gap. The CDR3 DNA follows: TGCGCCAGCAGCGGGTCGGGTGGGACCGGGGAGCTGTTTTTT. Translated, it gives CASSGSGGTGELFF.

The chain carries TRBV9 and TRBJ2-3, with 7 nucleotides matching TRBD1. Germline values: CDR1 SGDLS, CDR2 YYNGEE. The CDR3 has 14 amino acids. J was trimmed by 6 bases and V by 0 bases; bases with no gene match: 4. As DNA, the CDR3 is TGTGCCAGCAGCGTAGAGGGGGCAAGGGATACGCAGTATTTT. Translation: CASSVEGARDTQYF.

This clone has a single count. In nucleotides, the CDR3 is TGCGCCAGCAGCTTGGAAGGACAGGGCCCCGAAAAACTGTTTTTT. Protein sequence: CASSLEGQGPEKLFF. The chain carries TRBV5-1 and TRBJ1-4; 8 bases align to TRBD1. CDR1 is SGHRS, CDR2 YFSETQ, per germline. The CDR3 covers 15 residues. V shed 0 bases and J 8 bases; nucleotides not matched to a gene: 6.

This chain joins TRBV10-2 and TRBJ1-1; D call uncertain. Germline-derived CDR1 and CDR2 are WSHSY and SAAADI. CDR3 length: 12 amino acids. The V gene lost 2 bases and the J gene lost 3 bases, with 4 bases spanning the gap. CDR3 sequence (DNA): TGCGCCAGCAGTGAGGGGCACACTGAAGCTTTCTTT. It is translated as CASSEGHTEAFF.

This chain's CDR3 is CAWSVAGNYGYTF. CDR3 DNA: TGTGCCTGGAGTGTAGCCGGGAACTATGGCTACACCTTC. V gene TRBV30 combines with J gene TRBJ1-2; D gene unclear. This CDR3 spans 13 amino acids. Per germline, CDR1 GTSNPN and CDR2 SVGIG (reference sequence). Trimming left V 0 bases short and J 2 bases short, with 7 bases between.

This chain links TRBV9 with TRBJ2-1; 8 bases fit TRBD2. The germline gives CDR1 SGDLS, CDR2 YYNGEE. This CDR3 spans 16 amino acids. J gave up 9 bases and V 2 bases, and 13 bases lay outside the gene matches. The CDR3 loop reads CASSVGGGGPTGEQFF. Written as DNA, the CDR3 is TGTGCCAGCAGCGTGGGAGGCGGGGGGCCTACGGGTGAGCAGTTCTTC. The whole variable domain, filled in from reference TRBV9 and TRBJ2-1, reads DSGVTQTPKHLITATGQRVTLRCSPRSGDLSVYWYQQSLDQGLQFLIQYYNGEERAKGNILERFSAQQFPDLHSELNLSSLELGDSALYFCASSVGGGGPTGEQFFGPGTRLTVL.

The rearrangement joins TRBV7-3 to TRBJ1-2; the D gene is possibly TRBD1 (5 bases). Trimming took 2 bases from V and 3 from J, leaving 10 bases between them. CDR3 size: 14 residues. The germline gives CDR1 SGHTA, CDR2 FQGTGA. CDR3 nucleotides: TGTGCCAGCAGCTTAGGAATCAGGGACTATGGCTACACCTTC. This sequence encodes CASSLGIRDYGYTF.

The chain is built from TRBV5-4 and TRBJ2-1; TRBD2 matches 7 bases. The germline V gene has CDR1 SGHNT and CDR2 YYREEE (reference sequence). CDR3 length equals 15 residues. The ends lost 1 base at V and 7 bases at J; junction bases unmatched: 8. The CDR3 DNA is TGTGCCAGCAGCTTGATGGCGGGGGTGGTGAATGAGCAGTTCTTC. The encoded protein is CASSLMAGVVNEQFF.

The chain has TRBV5-1 and TRBJ1-1; D remains unclear. CDR3 length equals 15 residues. Per the germline V gene, CDR1 is SGHRS and CDR2 is YFSETQ. V was shortened by 0 bases and J by 1 base, with 10 bases between the two germline ends. CDR3 bases: TGCGCCAGCAGCTTGGGGCCGACTCGGAACACTGAAGCTTTCTTT. It encodes CASSLGPTRNTEAFF.

As concerns this clone: One junction end disagrees with the germline gene, perhaps due to a read error. This chain connects TRBV7-7 to TRBJ2-7; D is unclear. The CDR3 covers 13 residues. CDR1 SSHAT and CDR2 FNYEAQ come from the germline V gene (reference sequence). CDR3 protein: CASSFTLGHEQYF. CDR3 coding DNA: TGTGCTAGCAGCTTTACCCTGGGCCACGAGCAGTACTTC.

This rearrangement joins TRBV9 to TRBJ2-6, with D perhaps matching TRBD2 (6 bases). The germline V gene has CDR1 SGDLS and CDR2 YYNGEE. The CDR3 contains 16 residues. V dropped 4 bases and J dropped 4 bases, with 15 bases sitting between them. The CDR3 here is CASSPRGGSGANVLTF. As DNA, the CDR3 is TGTGCCAGCAGCCCCCGTGGGGGGTCCGGGGCCAACGTCCTGACTTTC.

On this clone itself: One end of the junction fails to match germline, which may point to a read error. The V and J genes are TRBV12-3 or TRBV12-4 and TRBJ2-3; 7 bases align to TRBD1. The CDR3 covers 12 residues. CDR3 coding DNA: TGTGCCAGCAGTTCTACAGGGGAAAGAAGGGATTTT. It codes for CASSSTGERRDF.

J is TRBJ2-5 and V is TRBV11-2; a weak D match, TRBD1 (6 bases). This CDR3 comprises 16 residues. Germline V gene sequence: CDR1 SGHAT, CDR2 FQNNGV. The ends were cut back, 1 base at V and 2 bases at J, with 14 bases in the middle. In nucleotides, the CDR3 is TGTGCCAGCAGCTTAGGAGGTCGCAGGGGTCAAGAGACCCAGTACTTC. This translates into CASSLGGRRGQETQYF.

This chain uses TRBV10-1 with TRBJ2-7; 7 bases map to TRBD2. Per the germline V gene, CDR1 is WNHNN and CDR2 is SYGVQD (reference sequence). The junction had 5 bases not matched to a gene; V was cut back by 3 bases and J by 3 bases. The CDR3 covers 14 residues. The CDR3 DNA sequence: TGCGCCAGCAGTGATGGGGGGGTAGACTACGAGCAGTACTTC. As protein: CASSDGGVDYEQYF.

V is TRBV6-6 and J is TRBJ2-3; a possible D gene is TRBD1 (6 bases). Trimming removed 8 bases at V and 3 bases at J, with 12 bases between. The CDR3 spans 13 residues. The V gene's germline CDR1 is MNHNY and CDR2 SVGAGI (reference sequence). The DNA for the CDR3 is TGTGCCAGCCATGGACAGACTACAGATACGCAGTATTTT. Residues: CASHGQTTDTQYF.

This chain links TRBV5-1 with TRBJ2-7; 11 nucleotides agree with TRBD2. Germline trimming cut 6 bases from V and 1 base from J; bases unmatched to any gene: 15. CDR3 length: 18 amino acids. Germline V lookup: CDR1 SGHRS, CDR2 YFSETQ. CDR3 in DNA: TGCGCCAGCACCAAACTAGCGGGGGAGATAGCACAGTCCTACGAGCAGTACTTC. It codes for CASTKLAGEIAQSYEQYF.

The chain joins TRBV11-2 to TRBJ2-5, with D uncertain. The V end lost 5 bases, the J end lost 7 bases, and 8 bases lay between the germline ends. Germline V lookup: CDR1 SGHAT, CDR2 FQNNGV. This CDR3 contains 11 residues. DNA for the CDR3: TGTGCCAGCAGCCCCCTTTGGACCCAGTACTTC. This encodes CASSPLWTQYF.

The chain is built from TRBV7-2 and TRBJ1-6; 7 nucleotides match TRBD1. V gave up 0 bases and J gave up 3 bases; unmatched junction bases: 11. Looked up from germline, CDR1 is SGHTA and CDR2 is FQGNSA. This CDR3 has 19 residues. The CDR3: CASSLAQWDSGHYNSPLHF. CDR3 coding DNA: TGTGCCAGCAGCTTAGCTCAGTGGGACAGCGGACACTATAATTCACCCCTCCACTTT. The variable domain in full, with the rest retrieved from reference TRBV7-2 and TRBJ1-6, is GAGVSQSPSNKVTEKGKDVELRCDPISGHTALYWYRQSLGQGLEFLIYFQGNSAPDKSGLPSDRFSAERTGGSVSTLTIQRTQQEDSAVYLCASSLAQWDSGHYNSPLHFGNGTRLTVT.

The J gene is TRBJ2-2, the V gene TRBV5-1; 8 nucleotides line up with TRBD1. Trimming took 4 bases from V and 5 from J; bases not matched to a gene: 4. CDR1 is SGHRS, CDR2 YFSETQ, per germline. The CDR3 runs to 14 residues. The CDR3 DNA is TGCGCCAGCAGCATCCGGACAGGGACCGGGGAGCTGTTTTTT. It yields the protein CASSIRTGTGELFF.

In this sample, this clone turned up a few times. The rearrangement joins TRBV28 to TRBJ2-1; 8 nucleotides align to TRBD2. CDR3 length: 15 amino acids. V gave up 6 bases and J gave up 8 bases; unmatched junction bases: 12. Germline-derived CDR1 and CDR2 are MDHEN and SYDVKM. CDR3: CASRGFAGGLDEQFF. CDR3 coding DNA: TGTGCCAGCAGGGGCTTTGCGGGAGGTTTAGATGAGCAGTTCTTC. The variable domain in full, completed from reference TRBV28 and TRBJ2-1, reads DVKVTQSSRYLVKRTGEKVFLECVQDMDHENMFWYRQDPGLGLRLIYFSYDVKMKEKGDIPEGYSVSREKKERFSLILESASTNQTSMYLCASRGFAGGLDEQFFGPGTRLTVL.

In this sample, this clone turned up many times. V and J are TRBV6-4 and TRBJ2-2, with D perhaps TRBD2 (5 bases). This CDR3 spans 13 amino acids. CDR1 and CDR2 from the germline V gene are MRHNA and SNTAGT. Between the trimmed V and J ends, which lost 3 bases and 3 bases, there was a span of 5 bases. CDR3 in amino acids: CASSERDTGELFF. CDR3 DNA: TGTGCCAGCAGTGAGCGGGACACCGGGGAGCTGTTTTTT.

The chain is built from TRBV3-1 (or the pseudogene TRBV3-2) and TRBJ1-2; the match to TRBD1 covers 11 bases. The CDR3 covers 20 residues. Unmatched junction bases numbered 15, after V lost 0 bases and J lost 3 bases. The germline gives CDR1 LGHDT, CDR2 YNNKEL (reference sequence). CDR3 sequence (DNA): TGTGCCAGCAGCCAAGATGGGTCTTTTAGGACAGGGGGCGCGGACTATGGCTACACCTTC. Residues: CASSQDGSFRTGGADYGYTF.

This chain connects TRBV7-3 to TRBJ2-1, with D possibly being TRBD2 (6 bases). The CDR3 spans 13 residues. CDR1 is SGHTA, CDR2 FQGTGA, per germline. With 5 bases removed from V and 7 bases from J, the gap between germline ends came to 12 bases. The CDR3 here is CASSTSGLNEQFF. The CDR3 DNA follows: TGTGCCAGCAGCACCAGCGGGTTAAATGAGCAGTTCTTC.

The chain links TRBV14 to TRBJ2-5; 7 bases align to TRBD2. The CDR3 totals 16 residues. Germline V gene data show CDR1 as SGHDN and CDR2 as FVKESK. Trimming took 1 base from V and 2 from J; bases not matched to a gene: 7. The CDR3 sequence: CASSQAASGLQETQYF. CDR3 DNA sequence: TGTGCCAGCAGCCAAGCAGCTAGCGGACTACAAGAGACCCAGTACTTC.

The rearrangement uses TRBV19 and TRBJ2-5; D remains ambiguous. Trimming pared 6 bases from V and 2 bases from J, leaving 13 bases between. CDR1 and CDR2 from the germline V gene are LNHDA and SQIVND (reference sequence). The CDR3 covers 14 residues. CDR3 protein: CASSPSGIQETQYF. The CDR3 DNA reads TGTGCCAGTAGCCCCTCGGGTATTCAAGAGACCCAGTACTTC.

This clone was observed once. The rearrangement uses TRBV6-6 and TRBJ1-2, with 8 bases lining up with TRBD1. J was trimmed by 2 bases and V by 8 bases; bases with no gene match: 7. The CDR3 runs to 14 residues. Germline CDR1 MNHNY, CDR2 SVGAGI (reference sequence). DNA of the CDR3: TGTGCCAGCCTAGGGACAGGCTTAAACTATGGCTACACCTTC. This translates into CASLGTGLNYGYTF.